This entry describes one T cell receptor beta chain. The antigen is undetermined. The sample comes from a study of blood T cells in healthy people across ages. General study results and limits: Possibly, changes in expanded clonotypes were confounded because donor CMV status was unknown.

Germline V gene sequence: CDR1 DFQATT, CDR2 SNEGSKA (reference sequence). This CDR3 region has 17 residues. Sample-barcoded 5' priming and a J-beta primer mix drove a second PCR of roughly 7 to 11 cycles. TCRdb independently ran MiXCR on the 5' RACE reads; one entry per CDR3 protein. This sample has more than 700,000 distinct CDR3 sequences, with 53% found just once. Each of the donors had approximately 10 milliliters of peripheral blood drawn into EDTA-treated Vacutainer tubes. The sequence came from an elderly man in good health. The sample taken for sequencing was blood. The V call is TRBV20-1, the J call TRBJ2-4; 12 bases line up with TRBD2. The DNA end is a closer match to TRBJ2-5, so the J assignment may be wrong. This chain's CDR3 is CSARPTLAGGHVETQYF. In nucleotides, the CDR3 is TGCAGTGCTAGACCCACCCTAGCGGGGGGGCACGTGGAGACCCAGTACTTC.